Each of the 10 T cell receptor beta chains below was sequenced from the same sample in a study of T cells in pancreatic ductal adenocarcinoma. Here immunoSEQ multiplex PCR was the method, and the copy in TCRdb shows in-frame clones only, minus some. The table records roughly 100,000 clones, nearly 95% of them present only once. The selected patients with pancreatic ductal adenocarcinoma had surgery but no neoadjuvant therapy. The specimen sequenced was PBMCs. The receptors shown here come from a human donor with pancreatic ductal adenocarcinoma.

The rearrangement uses TRBV27 and TRBJ2-7; D is possibly TRBD1 (5 bases). Per the germline V gene, CDR1 is MNHEY and CDR2 is SMNVEV (reference sequence). With 8 bases removed from V and 3 bases from J, the gap between germline ends came to 14 bases. The CDR3 contains 13 residues. The CDR3 region is CASSPQGSYEQYF. The CDR3 nucleotides read TGTGCCAGCTCCCCCCAGGGAAGCTACGAGCAGTACTTC.

The CDR3 is CASRAGLSSYEQYF. The CDR3 DNA follows: TGTGCCAGCAGGGCGGGCCTTAGCTCCTACGAGCAGTACTTC. The chain joins TRBV28 to TRBJ2-7; tentatively, D is TRBD2 (5 bases). The V gene lost 6 bases and the J gene lost 0 bases, with 12 bases spanning the gap. CDR3 size: 14 residues. CDR1 is MDHEN, CDR2 SYDVKM, per germline.

The genes are TRBV7-3 and TRBJ2-3, with TRBD1 matching 8 bases. Trimming took 7 bases from V and 0 from J; bases not matched to a gene: 9. This CDR3 is 16 amino acids long. Germline assignment: CDR1 SGHTA and CDR2 FQGTGA. The chain's CDR3 is CASTTPRDRSTDTQYF. CDR3 bases: TGTGCCAGCACCACGCCGAGGGACAGGAGCACAGATACGCAGTATTTT.

The chain couples TRBV4-2 to TRBJ2-1; D unresolved. The CDR3 runs 15 residues. Germline V lookup: CDR1 LGHNA, CDR2 YNFKEQ. Between the trimmed V and J ends, which lost 1 base and 3 bases, there was a span of 10 bases. The CDR3 is CASSQAASLYNEQFF. CDR3 DNA: TGTGCCAGCAGCCAAGCAGCGTCGCTCTACAATGAGCAGTTCTTC.

In DNA form, the CDR3 reads TGTGCCAGCAGGTTACAGGGGGCCAAAAACATTCAGTACTTC. Translated, it gives CASRLQGAKNIQYF. The genes are TRBV27 and TRBJ2-4, with 7 bases that match TRBD1. The CDR3 spans 14 residues. Germline loops: CDR1 MNHEY, CDR2 SMNVEV (reference sequence). J was trimmed by 1 base and V by 6 bases; bases with no gene match: 3.

The chain employs TRBV11-2 and TRBJ2-7; TRBD1 aligns across 8 bases. Germline CDR1 reads SGHAT; CDR2 reads FQNNGV. The CDR3 is 13 residues long. V was clipped by 5 bases and J by 3 bases; unmatched bases: 3. CDR3 region: CASSADRGYEQYF. The CDR3 nucleotides are TGTGCCAGCAGCGCCGACAGGGGCTACGAGCAGTACTTC.

This rearrangement joins TRBV7-2 to TRBJ2-7; TRBD2 matches 15 bases. There are 18 residues in the CDR3. CDR1 and CDR2 from the germline V gene are SGHTA and FQGNSA. J gave up 2 bases and V 5 bases, and 10 bases lay outside the gene matches. The CDR3: CASSPGLAGGGPTYEQYF. The CDR3 bases are TGTGCCAGCAGCCCCGGACTAGCGGGAGGGGGGCCCACCTACGAGCAGTACTTC.

The CDR3 coding sequence is TGTGCCAGCAGTGCACTAGCCGCAGATACGCAGTATTTT. Encoded protein: CASSALAADTQYF. This chain links TRBV6-4 with TRBJ2-3; TRBD2 might be the D (6 bases). V gave up 4 bases and J gave up 4 bases, with 9 bases separating them. This CDR3 contains 13 residues. Germline V gene data show CDR1 as MRHNA and CDR2 as SNTAGT.

CDR3 sequence (DNA): TGCGCCAGCAGCCAAGAAACAAGTGGAAACACCATATATTTT. Translation: CASSQETSGNTIYF. V gene TRBV4-3 combines with J gene TRBJ1-3; D is ambiguous. Deletions cut 0 bases from V and 3 bases from J, with 6 bases between. CDR3 length: 14 amino acids. Germline V gene lookup returns CDR1 LGHNA and CDR2 YSLEER.

The rearrangement links TRBV2 to TRBJ2-7; tentative D call: TRBD2 (6 bases). The CDR3 loop spans 14 amino acids. The V end was cut by 4 bases, the J end by 0 bases, with 10 bases between. Germline V gives CDR1 SNHLY, CDR2 FYNNEI. The CDR3 sequence: CASSGNSGSYEQYF. CDR3 sequence (DNA): TGTGCCAGCAGTGGGAATAGCGGCTCCTACGAGCAGTACTTC.